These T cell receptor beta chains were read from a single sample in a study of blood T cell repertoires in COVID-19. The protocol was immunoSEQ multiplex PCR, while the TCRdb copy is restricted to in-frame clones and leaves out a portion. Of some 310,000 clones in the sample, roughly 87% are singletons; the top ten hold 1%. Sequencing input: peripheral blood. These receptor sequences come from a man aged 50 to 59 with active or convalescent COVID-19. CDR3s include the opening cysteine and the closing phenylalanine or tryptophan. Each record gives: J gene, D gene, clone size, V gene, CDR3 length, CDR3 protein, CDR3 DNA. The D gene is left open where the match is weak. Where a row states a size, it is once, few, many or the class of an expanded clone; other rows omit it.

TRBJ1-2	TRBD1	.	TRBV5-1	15	CASSMIGGQGAGYTF	TGCGCCAGCAGCATGATCGGAGGACAGGGGGCTGGCTACACCTTC
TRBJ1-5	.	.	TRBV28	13	CASSGDNNQPQHF	TGTGCCAGCAGTGGGGACAACAATCAGCCCCAGCATTTT
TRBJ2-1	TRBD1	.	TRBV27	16	CASRSGTGLSGNEQFF	TGTGCCAGCAGGAGTGGGACAGGCCTCAGTGGTAATGAGCAGTTCTTC
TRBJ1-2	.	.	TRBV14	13	CASSQGQNYGYTF	TGTGCCAGCAGCCAAGGTCAGAACTATGGCTACACCTTC
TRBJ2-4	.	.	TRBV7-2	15	CASSLFGRTKNIQYF	TGTGCCAGCAGCTTATTTGGCAGAACCAAAAACATTCAGTACTTC
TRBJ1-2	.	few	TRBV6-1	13	CASSESVNYGYTF	TGTGCCAGCAGTGAATCTGTTAACTATGGCTACACCTTC
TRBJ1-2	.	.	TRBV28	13	CASTLAGGYGYTF	TGTGCCAGCACCTTAGCCGGGGGATATGGCTACACCTTC
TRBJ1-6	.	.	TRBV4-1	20	CASSQEFGQGMVGLYSPLHF	TGCGCCAGCAGCCAAGAGTTTGGGCAGGGGATGGTAGGGCTTTATTCACCCCTCCACTTT
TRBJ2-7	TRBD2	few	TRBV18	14	CASSPGTNSYEQYF	TGTGCCAGCTCACCAGGGACTAACTCCTACGAGCAGTACTTC
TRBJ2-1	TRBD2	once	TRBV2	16	CASSSGLAGGLDEQFF	TGTGCCAGCAGTTCAGGACTAGCGGGAGGTTTGGATGAGCAGTTCTTC
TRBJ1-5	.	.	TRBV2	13	CASSVESDQPQHF	TGTGCCAGCAGTGTAGAGAGCGATCAGCCCCAGCATTTT
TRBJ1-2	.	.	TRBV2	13	CASSLDGNYGYTF	TGTGCCAGCAGTCTAGACGGCAACTATGGCTACACCTTC
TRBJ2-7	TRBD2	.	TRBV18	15	CASSGLAGARYEQYF	TGTGCCAGCTCGGGACTAGCGGGAGCTCGGTACGAGCAGTACTTC
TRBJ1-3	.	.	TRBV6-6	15	CASSYPGDSGNTIYF	TGTGCCAGCAGTTACCCGGGGGACTCTGGAAACACCATATATTTT
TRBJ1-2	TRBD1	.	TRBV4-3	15	CASSQTDRELYGYTF	TGCGCCAGCAGCCAAACGGACAGGGAACTATACGGCTACACCTTC
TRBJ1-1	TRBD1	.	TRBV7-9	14	CATPGDRGPSEAFF	TGTGCCACCCCAGGGGACAGGGGACCCTCTGAAGCTTTCTTT
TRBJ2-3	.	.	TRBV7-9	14	CASSLGIGTDTQYF	TGTGCCAGCAGCTTAGGTATAGGCACAGATACGCAGTATTTT
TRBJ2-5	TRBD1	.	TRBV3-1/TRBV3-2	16	CASSQDWGTGRETQYF	TGTGCCAGCAGCCAAGATTGGGGGACAGGGAGGGAGACCCAGTACTTC
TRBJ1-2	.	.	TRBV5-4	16	CASSLAGRGPNYGYTF	TGTGCCAGCAGCTTGGCCGGCAGGGGACCTAACTATGGCTACACCTTC
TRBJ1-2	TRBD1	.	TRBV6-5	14	CASSYSWDRDGYTF	TGTGCCAGCAGTTACTCCTGGGACAGAGATGGCTACACCTTC
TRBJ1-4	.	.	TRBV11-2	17	CASSSTFAGTTNEKLFF	TGTGCCAGCAGCTCAACATTCGCAGGGACAACTAATGAAAAACTGTTTTTT
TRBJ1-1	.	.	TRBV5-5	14	CASSLVGRSTEAFF	TGTGCCAGCAGCTTAGTAGGAAGGAGTACTGAAGCTTTCTTT
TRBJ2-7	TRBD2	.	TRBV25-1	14	CASSGGTSGYEQYF	TGTGCCAGCAGTGGGGGGACTAGCGGCTACGAGCAGTACTTC
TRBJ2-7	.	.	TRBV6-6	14	CASRLADRSYEQYF	TGTGCCAGCAGGCTTGCGGACAGATCGTACGAGCAGTACTTC
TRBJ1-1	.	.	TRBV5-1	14	CASSLRGGNTEAFF	TGCGCCAGCAGCTTGAGAGGGGGGAACACTGAAGCTTTCTTT
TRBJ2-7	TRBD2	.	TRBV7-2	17	CASSLAPGAGGPYEQYF	TGTGCCAGCAGCTTAGCCCCGGGGGCGGGGGGACCCTACGAGCAGTACTTC
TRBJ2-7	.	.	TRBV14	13	CASRPTRSYEQYF	TGTGCCAGCAGGCCGACTAGGTCCTACGAGCAGTACTTC
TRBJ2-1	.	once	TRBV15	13	CATSRDVMNEQFF	TGTGCCACCAGCAGAGATGTAATGAATGAGCAGTTCTTC
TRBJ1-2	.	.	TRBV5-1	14	CASSLTAETYGYTF	TGCGCCAGCAGCTTGACGGCGGAAACTTATGGCTACACCTTC
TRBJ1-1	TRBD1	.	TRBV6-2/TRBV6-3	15	CASSYLGQLNTEAFF	TGTGCCAGCAGTTACCTGGGACAGCTGAACACTGAAGCTTTCTTT
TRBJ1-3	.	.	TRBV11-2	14	CASSLILAGNTIYF	TGTGCCAGCAGCTTAATTCTTGCTGGAAACACCATATATTTT
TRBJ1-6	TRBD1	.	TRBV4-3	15	CASSERDRRNSPLHF	TGCGCCAGCAGCGAGAGGGACAGGCGCAATTCACCCCTCCACTTT
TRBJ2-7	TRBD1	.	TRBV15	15	CATRTDRGNPYEQYF	TGTGCCACCAGAACCGACAGGGGGAATCCCTACGAGCAGTACTTC
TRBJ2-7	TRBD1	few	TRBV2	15	CASSERTGLSYEQYF	TGTGCCAGCAGTGAACGGACAGGGCTCTCCTACGAGCAGTACTTC
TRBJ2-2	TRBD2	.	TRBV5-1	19	CASSLVSITTSANTGELFF	TGCGCCAGCAGCTTGGTATCAATCACCACTAGCGCAAACACCGGGGAGCTGTTTTTT
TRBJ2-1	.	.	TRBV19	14	CASKEGYSYNEQFF	TGTGCCAGTAAGGAGGGCTATAGTTACAATGAGCAGTTCTTC
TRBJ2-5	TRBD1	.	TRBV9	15	CASSVVQGAGETQYF	TGTGCCAGCAGCGTAGTCCAGGGGGCGGGGGAGACCCAGTACTTC
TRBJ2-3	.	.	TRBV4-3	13	CASSPQTRNTQYF	TGCGCCAGCAGCCCCCAGACTAGGAATACGCAGTATTTT
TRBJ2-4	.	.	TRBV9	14	CASSVVDSADIQYF	TGTGCCAGCAGCGTAGTTGACAGCGCAGACATTCAGTACTTC
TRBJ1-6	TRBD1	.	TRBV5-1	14	CASSFNRGNSPLHF	TGCGCCAGCAGCTTTAACAGGGGTAATTCACCCCTCCACTTT
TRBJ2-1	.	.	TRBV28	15	CASSFIGQPYNEQFF	TGTGCCAGCAGTTTTATCGGACAGCCGTACAATGAGCAGTTCTTC
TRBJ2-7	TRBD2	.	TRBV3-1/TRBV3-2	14	CASSPGTSSYEQYF	TGTGCCAGCAGCCCCGGGACTAGCAGCTACGAGCAGTACTTC
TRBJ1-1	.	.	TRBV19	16	CASSITADRRNTEAFF	TGTGCCAGTAGTATAACAGCCGACAGGAGGAACACTGAAGCTTTCTTT
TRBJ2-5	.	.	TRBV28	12	CASSPAGETQYF	TGTGCCAGCAGCCCTGCGGGCGAGACCCAGTACTTC
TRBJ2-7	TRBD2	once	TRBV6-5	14	CATEATSGGYQQYF	TGTGCCACCGAAGCGACTAGCGGTGGATATCAGCAGTACTTC
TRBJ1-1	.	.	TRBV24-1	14	CATSDPGTNTEAFF	TGTGCCACCAGTGATCCCGGGACAAACACTGAAGCTTTCTTT
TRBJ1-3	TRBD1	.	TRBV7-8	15	CASSPGQGWGNTIYF	TGTGCCAGCAGCCCTGGACAGGGCTGGGGAAACACCATATATTTT
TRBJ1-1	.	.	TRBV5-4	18	CASSLEPRQKFENTEAFF	TGTGCCAGCAGCTTGGAGCCGCGGCAGAAATTCGAGAACACTGAAGCTTTCTTT
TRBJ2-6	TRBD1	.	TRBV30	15	CASGTGSSGANVLTF	TGTGCCTCCGGGACAGGTTCATCTGGGGCCAACGTCCTGACTTTC
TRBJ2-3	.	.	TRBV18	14	CASSRANIADTQYF	TGTGCCAGCTCACGGGCCAACATAGCAGATACGCAGTATTTT
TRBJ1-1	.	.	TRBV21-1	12	CASSKNSLPAFF	TGTGCCAGCAGCAAGAATAGTCTCCCGGCTTTCTTT
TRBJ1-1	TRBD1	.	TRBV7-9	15	CASSLLLGGSDTAFF	TGTGCCAGCAGCTTACTGTTAGGGGGCAGCGATACGGCTTTCTTT
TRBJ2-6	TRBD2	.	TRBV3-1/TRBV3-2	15	CASRGRVLGANVLTF	TGTGCCAGCAGAGGGAGGGTGCTCGGGGCCAACGTCCTGACTTTC